This T cell receptor (beta chain) derives from a study of read filtering for tumor transcriptome and immune sequencing. About the study: After DNase treatment, RNA was made into whole-transcriptome libraries.

The table lists this clonotype with many counts. From about 400 ng of RNA, a library with molecular barcoded alpha/delta and beta/gamma adaptors was made. TCRdb redid the calling of the reads with MiXCR, one entry per CDR3 protein. This table holds fewer than 45,000 distinct CDR3 sequences, about an eighth found once. From germline, CDR1 is LGHDT and CDR2 YNNKEL (reference sequence). Germline trimming cut 1 base from V and 11 bases from J; bases unmatched to any gene: 7. This CDR3 is 13 amino acids long. This sequence joins TRBV3-1 and TRBJ1-1, with TRBD1 identical over 7 bases. The origin of this receptor is a donor over 35 with multiple myeloma. Sample: a population of CD138-negative cells sorted from bone marrow. This chain's CDR3 is CASSQGGGRAAFF. The DNA of the CDR3 is TGTGCCAGCAGCCAAGGAGGGGGCAGGGCGGCTTTCTTT.